This TCR beta chain comes out of a study of CD8 T cell repertoires and HIV-1 epitope variants. Whole-study context: Each of Twenty-five Gag and Nef epitope peptides stimulated a separate culture.

In the case of this clone: Its antigen is still unknown.

Assay used: immunoSEQ multiplex PCR; TCRdb lists only in-frame clones, some missing. The data contain 1,800 or so clones, 69% of them singletons. Material: cultured CD8+ T cells derived from PBMCs. This clonotype originated in a male donor with HIV.

The CDR3 DNA is TGTGCCTGGAGTGGAGACATCCTAAGTGGGTACGAGCAGTACTTC. Translated: CAWSGDILSGYEQYF. The V and J genes are TRBV30 and TRBJ2-7; D not resolved. In germline, CDR1 is GTSNPN, CDR2 SVGIG (reference sequence). V was clipped by 1 base and J by 4 bases, with 17 bases between them. The length of the CDR3 is 15 residues.